This TCR beta chain derives from a study of blood T cell repertoires in COVID-19. Study context: Sites in the United States, Italy and Spain provided acute and convalescent COVID-19 samples. PBMCs, B-cell-depleted T cells, or T cells provided the cDNA or gDNA that made up the material.

Germline CDR1 and CDR2: LNHDA and SQIVND (reference sequence). This CDR3 has 15 amino acids. With V trimmed by 11 bases and J by 7 bases, 15 bases remained unmatched. In the original analysis: Estimation of nucleated cell counts relied on the amplification of reference gene primers. Clones were read by immunoSEQ multiplex PCR, and TCRdb kept only the in-frame ones, dropping some. D and trimming come from the DNA, and the V and J calls and clone size come from that table. Of around 350,000 clones listed, around 87% are singletons. Sequenced material: peripheral blood. The receptor's source is a human donor in a cohort sampled during active COVID-19. The chain carries TRBV19 and TRBJ2-1; 9 nucleotides match TRBD1. The CDR3 region is CAPRGQGTPWNEQFF. The CDR3, as DNA: TGTGCCCCTCGGGGACAGGGCACACCTTGGAATGAGCAGTTCTTC.